This T cell receptor beta chain was documented in a study of cytomegalovirus exposure and HLA in healthy donors. This clone was observed a single time. Its antigen is still unknown. The CDR3 is 17 residues long. Trimming removed 1 base from V and 6 bases from J; junction bases left unmatched: 10. Germline CDR1 and CDR2: LGHNA and YSLEER. Findings of the study overall: A prior analysis recorded that most TCR beta V segments were productive about 87% or about 30% of the time.

The PCR made use of 60 Vbeta and 13 Jbeta primers. Repertoires were generated with immunoSEQ multiplex PCR, while TCRdb's copy carries only in-frame clones and drops some. The sample yields around 150,000 clones, 80% seen once. This receptor was obtained from a human donor in good health. The chain uses TRBV4-3 and TRBJ2-2; TRBD1 matches 8 bases. Sequences were obtained from PBMCs. This CDR3 is CASSQGYWTGSSGELFF. CDR3 nucleotides: TGCGCCAGCAGCCAAGGGTATTGGACAGGGAGTTCCGGGGAGCTGTTTTTT.